These 17 T cell receptor beta chains were sequenced from one sample in a study of blood T cell repertoires in COVID-19. Produced via immunoSEQ multiplex PCR; TCRdb's table is partial and in-frame only. The sample yields 150,000 to 200,000 clones, roughly 87% seen once. The specimen was peripheral blood. These receptors originate from an older woman with COVID-19, enrolled during active disease.

This sequence joins TRBV19 and TRBJ2-1, with 7 bases fitting TRBD2. From germline, CDR1 is LNHDA and CDR2 SQIVND (reference sequence). This CDR3 contains 16 residues. With V trimmed by 7 bases and J by 1 base, 10 bases remained unmatched. For the CDR3, the DNA is TGTGCCAGTACTAGCGGAAGGCGGGAGTCCTACAATGAGCAGTTCTTC. It specifies CASTSGRRESYNEQFF. The variable domain in full, with the rest retrieved from reference TRBV19 and TRBJ2-1, is DGGITQSPKYLFRKEGQNVTLSCEQNLNHDAMYWYRQDPGQGLRLIYYSQIVNDFQKGDIAEGYSVSREKKESFPLTVTSAQKNPTAFYLCASTSGRRESYNEQFFGPGTRLTVL.

This sequence joins TRBV28 and TRBJ1-2; a possible D gene is TRBD1 (5 bases). The CDR3 totals 14 residues. CDR1 and CDR2 (germline): MDHEN, SYDVKM. V lost 4 bases and J 8 bases, leaving 17 bases between the germline ends. The CDR3: CASSSLTDPGGYTF. CDR3 DNA sequence: TGTGCCAGCAGTTCCCTGACAGACCCCGGGGGCTACACCTTC.

The chain employs TRBV27 and TRBJ1-4; 10 bases match TRBD1. The CDR3 runs 15 residues. Germline values: CDR1 MNHEY, CDR2 SMNVEV (reference sequence). V lost 5 bases, J lost 3 bases, and 3 bases stayed unmatched. The DNA of the CDR3 is TGTGCCAGCAGTCTTGGACAGGGGGCTAATGAAAAACTGTTTTTT. Residues: CASSLGQGANEKLFF.

The chain couples TRBV7-2 to TRBJ1-5; 10 bases agree with TRBD1. Germline CDR1 is SGHTA and CDR2 is FQGNSA. V shed 4 bases, J shed 2 bases, and the junction held 5 bases outside the gene matches. CDR3 length: 16 amino acids. The CDR3 DNA reads TGTGCCAGCAGCTCTTTTGGGACAGGGGGCAATCAGCCCCAGCATTTT. Translated: CASSSFGTGGNQPQHF.

The chain carries TRBV12-3 or TRBV12-4 and TRBJ2-7, with 8 bases fitting TRBD2. The V gene end was trimmed by 3 bases and the J gene end by 10 bases; junction bases not matched to a gene: 8. The CDR3 totals 13 residues. CDR3 DNA: TGTGCCAGCAGTTTGGGCTCGGGAGGGCCCCAGTACTTC. Protein product: CASSLGSGGPQYF.

This clone has only one observation. The DNA of the CDR3 is TGTGCCAGCAGTTTGACCAGGGTGAACACCGGGGAGCTGTTTTTT. It translates to CASSLTRVNTGELFF. The chain employs TRBV28 and TRBJ2-2; maybe TRBD1 (5 bases). Germline lookup yields CDR1 MDHEN and CDR2 SYDVKM. CDR3 size: 15 residues. Trimming shortened V by 3 bases and J by 1 base, and 9 bases separated the two germline ends. Combining the CDR3 with reference TRBV28 and TRBJ2-2 gives the whole variable domain DVKVTQSSRYLVKRTGEKVFLECVQDMDHENMFWYRQDPGLGLRLIYFSYDVKMKEKGDIPEGYSVSREKKERFSLILESASTNQTSMYLCASSLTRVNTGELFFGEGSRLTVL.

This clone was found a few times. V gene TRBV19 combines with J gene TRBJ1-2; TRBD1 is a possible D gene (5 bases). Looked up from germline, CDR1 is LNHDA and CDR2 is SQIVND (reference sequence). V dropped 3 bases and J dropped 9 bases, with 14 bases sitting between them. The CDR3 length is 13 residues. CDR3 nucleotides: TGTGCCAGTAGTATCATCTTACAGGTTCGCTACACCTTC. This sequence encodes CASSIILQVRYTF.

The rearrangement links TRBV6-1 to TRBJ1-5, with D unclear. The CDR3 contains 15 residues. Trimming stripped 1 base from V and 0 bases from J, with 7 bases between. Germline values: CDR1 MNHNS, CDR2 SASEGT. CDR3 region: CASSEDRASNQPQHF. CDR3 bases: TGTGCCAGCAGTGAAGACAGAGCTAGCAATCAGCCCCAGCATTTT.

About this clone itself: This specimen includes other DNA sequences encoding the same CDR3. The chain carries TRBV20-1 and TRBJ1-2; 7 bases fit TRBD1. This CDR3 spans 11 amino acids. Germline values: CDR1 DFQATT, CDR2 SNEGSKA (reference sequence). This CDR3 is CSGTANYGYTF. Written as DNA, the CDR3 is TGCAGCGGGACAGCTAACTATGGCTACACCTTC.

The chain links TRBV5-1 to TRBJ1-3, with D unclear. The CDR3 has 15 amino acids. The V gene lost 4 bases and the J gene lost 3 bases, with 14 bases spanning the gap. Germline CDR1 reads SGHRS; CDR2 reads YFSETQ. CDR3 residues: CASSPPASGGNTIYF. CDR3 nucleotides: TGCGCCAGCAGCCCCCCGGCCAGCGGTGGAAACACCATATATTTT.

V gene TRBV7-9 combines with J gene TRBJ2-1; tentatively, D is TRBD1 (6 bases). Trimming pared 0 bases from V and 8 bases from J, leaving 14 bases between. CDR3 length: 15 residues. Germline V gene data show CDR1 as SEHNR and CDR2 as FQNEAQ (reference sequence). CDR3 loop: CASSLAQGWGHEQFF. The CDR3 coding sequence is TGTGCCAGCAGCTTAGCCCAGGGCTGGGGGCATGAGCAGTTCTTC.

This sequence joins TRBV5-4 and TRBJ2-6; TRBD2 might be the D (6 bases). CDR3 size: 15 residues. The V gene's germline CDR1 is SGHNT and CDR2 YYREEE (reference sequence). Trimming removed 3 bases from V and 0 bases from J, with 7 bases in between. The CDR3 is CASSSGSSGANVLTF. The CDR3 DNA sequence: TGTGCCAGCAGCTCCGGGAGCTCTGGGGCCAACGTCCTGACTTTC.

V and J are TRBV18 and TRBJ1-1; D not certain. Germline V gives CDR1 KGHSH, CDR2 LQKENI. The CDR3 runs to 15 residues. V lost 6 bases and J lost 3, with 17 bases in between. CDR3 in DNA: TGTGCCAGCTCCCCCTCTCCGAGACAAGACACTGAAGCTTTCTTT. Protein sequence: CASSPSPRQDTEAFF.

The CDR3 spells CASSWTQGLEAFF. The CDR3 DNA follows: TGTGCCAGCAGTTGGACTCAGGGACTTGAAGCTTTCTTT. This sequence joins TRBV28 and TRBJ1-1, with a weak D call TRBD1 (5 bases). The V gene lost 4 bases and the J gene lost 7 bases, with 13 bases spanning the gap. The germline CDR1 and CDR2 sequences are MDHEN and SYDVKM. The CDR3 has 13 amino acids.

By share, this clone ranks as medium-sized. The chain is built from TRBV29-1 and TRBJ2-1; perhaps TRBD2 as D (5 bases). V shed 6 bases and J shed 4 bases, with 19 bases lying between them. Germline CDR1 is SQVTM and CDR2 is ANQGSEA. This CDR3 comprises 15 residues. CDR3 sequence: CSVRGGGAIYNEQFF. The CDR3 coding sequence is TGCAGCGTCCGCGGAGGAGGAGCGATTTACAATGAGCAGTTCTTC.

V is TRBV2 and J is TRBJ2-5; a weak D match, TRBD2 (6 bases). This CDR3 spans 13 amino acids. The V gene lost 6 bases and the J gene lost 5 bases, with 13 bases spanning the gap. CDR1 and CDR2 (germline): SNHLY, FYNNEI. The CDR3 region is CASSLLRGETQYF. The CDR3 DNA sequence: TGTGCCAGCAGCCTCCTTCGGGGGGAGACCCAGTACTTC.

In the case of this clone: This specimen includes other DNA sequences encoding the same CDR3. The CDR3 bases are TGCAGCGTTGACACAGGGGGGGAGACCCAGTACTTC. This translates into CSVDTGGETQYF. V usage is TRBV29-1 and J usage is TRBJ2-5; 8 positions agree with TRBD1. The CDR3 spans 12 residues. Germline lookup yields CDR1 SQVTM and CDR2 ANQGSEA. Losses at the gene ends were 3 bases for V and 5 bases for J; bases not matched to a gene: 2.